Given below is one TCR beta chain in context. Its antigen is not identified. The same CDR3 arises from other DNA sequences in this sample as well. The V end was cut by 0 bases, the J end by 7 bases, with 11 bases between. Per the germline V gene, CDR1 is SGDLS and CDR2 is YYNGEE. The CDR3 totals 14 residues. CD45RO+ cells joined CCR7-negative CD45RA+ TemRA cells to form CD8 memory. The data were produced by immunoSEQ multiplex PCR, yet TCRdb's version contains in-frame clones alone and is incomplete. The profile shows roughly 410,000 clones, 95% to 97% of them singletons. This entry belongs to a study of shared clonotypes between healthy human individuals. The study's findings and limits: What naive subsets generally showed was a larger estimated richness than memory subsets showed. Clonotype sharing among the donors was expected to vary with sequencing depth. Represented genetic and exposure-history diversity was restricted by having few donors.

The receptor was isolated from a man aged 30-40 years in good health. Material: memory CD8+ T cells sorted from blood. Subset denoted: CD45RO+ cells pooled with CCR7-negative TemRA cells. The chain employs TRBV9 and TRBJ2-1; D possibly corresponds to TRBD2 (7 bases). This CDR3 reads CASSVAGRGNEQFF. CDR3 nucleotide sequence: TGTGCCAGCAGCGTAGCGGGGAGGGGGAATGAGCAGTTCTTC.